These 20 T cell receptor beta chains came from one sample sequenced in a study of vaccination and CD4 T cells after COVID-19. Cultured CD4+ T cell DNA underwent sequencing with the Oncomine TCR Beta short-read assay. Using its own MiXCR run on the PCR reads, TCRdb lists one record per CDR3 protein. Among some 20,000 distinct CDR3 sequences listed, around a third were seen once. For these receptors, no antigen is known. Treatment: roughly 10-day PBMC culture with coronavirus spike peptide pools or control peptides (ViraFEST assay). The specimen was cultured CD4+ T cells from blood. The receptor set was obtained from a human donor with COVID-19.

The chain combines TRBV7-3 with TRBJ2-1; TRBD2 aligns across 9 bases. The V gene end was trimmed by 8 bases and the J gene end by 5 bases; junction bases not matched to a gene: 7. Germline loops: CDR1 SGHTA, CDR2 FQGTGA. The CDR3 runs to 14 residues. This chain's CDR3 is CASAGGGRNNEQFF. The CDR3 DNA reads as TGTGCCAGCGCGGGGGGGGGCCGTAACAATGAGCAGTTCTTC.

The rearrangement joins TRBV20-1 to TRBJ1-4; D call uncertain. The CDR3 is made up of 11 amino acids. Germline CDR1 DFQATT, CDR2 SNEGSKA (reference sequence). V was shortened by 3 bases and J by 8 bases, with 7 bases between the two germline ends. CDR3 sequence: CSASPLEKLFF. DNA for the CDR3: TGCAGTGCTAGCCCCTTAGAAAAACTGTTTTTT.

V gene TRBV6-1 combines with J gene TRBJ2-7; D is unclear. The CDR3 is made up of 12 amino acids. Germline V CDR1 and CDR2: MNHNS, SASEGT. With 8 bases removed from V and 1 base from J, the gap between germline ends came to 9 bases. The CDR3 bases are TGTGCCAGCGGGCGTGGATCCTACGAGCAGTACTTC. Encoded protein: CASGRGSYEQYF.

The chain employs TRBV18 and TRBJ2-7; D remains unclear. The length of the CDR3 is 13 residues. The V gene's germline CDR1 is KGHSH and CDR2 LQKENI. V lost 2 bases and J 3 bases, leaving 8 bases between the germline ends. The CDR3 nucleotides are TGTGCCAGCTCACCATTCCCAGGCTACGAGCAGTACTTC. Protein: CASSPFPGYEQYF.

The rearrangement links TRBV5-8 to TRBJ1-2; D may be TRBD1 (6 bases). This CDR3 comprises 15 residues. Trimming cost V 1 base and J 7 bases, with 17 bases left between them. The germline CDR1 and CDR2 sequences are SGHTS and YDEGEE. The CDR3 spells CASSLQDRLVGGYTF. For the CDR3, the DNA is TGTGCCAGCAGCTTGCAGGACAGACTGGTCGGTGGCTACACCTTC. The entire variable domain, with the rest obtained from reference TRBV5-8 and TRBJ1-2, is as follows: EAGVTQSPTHLIKTRGQQATLRCSPISGHTSVYWYQQALGLGLQFLLWYDEGEERNRGNFPPRFSGRQFPNYSSELNVNALELEDSALYLCASSLQDRLVGGYTFGSGTRLTVV.

This clonotype appeared a few times. The V gene is TRBV11-2, the J gene TRBJ2-4; no definite D call. The germline CDR1 and CDR2 sequences are SGHAT and FQNNGV. Between the trimmed V and J ends, which lost 5 bases and 9 bases, there was a span of 11 bases. The CDR3 length is 12 residues. CDR3 sequence reads: CASSLRSSIQYF. The CDR3, as DNA: TGTGCCAGCAGCCTGAGGAGTAGCATTCAGTACTTC.

The chain combines TRBV20-1 with TRBJ2-5; 11 bases align to TRBD2. The CDR3 totals 17 residues. V was pared by 1 base and J by 2 bases, with 9 bases of the junction left unmatched. Per the germline V gene, CDR1 is DFQATT and CDR2 is SNEGSKA (reference sequence). The CDR3 sequence is CSARGFVAGGPQETQYF. The CDR3 DNA is TGCAGTGCTAGAGGCTTCGTAGCGGGGGGGCCTCAAGAGACCCAGTACTTC.

This chain uses TRBV18 with TRBJ1-1; a weak D match, TRBD1 (6 bases). Germline loops: CDR1 KGHSH, CDR2 LQKENI. Trimming shortened V by 3 bases and J by 1 base, and 15 bases separated the two germline ends. The length of the CDR3 is 16 residues. As DNA, the CDR3 is TGTGCCAGCTCACCGTCGGGGGGCGCTTGGAACACTGAAGCTTTCTTT. Protein sequence: CASSPSGGAWNTEAFF.

This chain joins TRBV7-9 and TRBJ2-5; D tentatively reads TRBD1 or TRBD2 (5 bases each). The V end was cut by 2 bases, the J end by 3 bases, with 10 bases between. The germline gives CDR1 SEHNR, CDR2 FQNEAQ (reference sequence). The CDR3 sequence is 14 residues long. Written as DNA, the CDR3 is TGTGCCAGCAGCTTAACCCGGGGCAAAGAGACCCAGTACTTC. Protein: CASSLTRGKETQYF.

The chain links TRBV11-3 to TRBJ2-5; 9 bases map to TRBD2. This CDR3 spans 16 amino acids. Trimming took 1 base from V and 4 from J; bases not matched to a gene: 7. Germline lookup yields CDR1 SGHNT and CDR2 YENEEA. CDR3 sequence: CASSLAERGVRETQYF. CDR3 DNA: TGTGCCAGCAGCTTAGCCGAGCGGGGGGTGCGAGAGACCCAGTACTTC.

Only a few counts were recorded for this clonotype. The chain carries TRBV5-1 and TRBJ1-6, with D perhaps TRBD1 (5 bases). Germline CDR1 reads SGHRS; CDR2 reads YFSETQ. The CDR3 extends over 18 amino acids. The V gene lost 3 bases and the J gene lost 7 bases, with 23 bases spanning the gap. DNA for the CDR3: TGCGCCAGCAGCTCCAGGTCTGCTGGGACGGTGACGAATTCACCCCTCCACTTT. Its protein is CASSSRSAGTVTNSPLHF.

The chain carries TRBV30 and TRBJ2-7; D perhaps matches TRBD2 (7 bases). Germline CDR1 and CDR2: GTSNPN and SVGIG (reference sequence). V was clipped by 4 bases and J by 4 bases, with 23 bases between them. This CDR3 has 16 amino acids. The CDR3 is CAWTLGGAARDYEQYF. CDR3 coding DNA: TGTGCCTGGACTTTAGGGGGGGCTGCCCGCGATTACGAGCAGTACTTC.

This clonotype occurred a few times. The rearrangement joins TRBV2 to TRBJ2-7; 7 bases fit TRBD1. This CDR3 is 13 amino acids long. Trimming at V came to 4 bases and at J to 2 bases, leaving 2 bases not matched to a gene. In germline, CDR1 is SNHLY, CDR2 FYNNEI. The CDR3 sequence: CASSADRTYEQYF. Here the CDR3 DNA reads TGTGCCAGCAGTGCGGACAGGACCTACGAGCAGTACTTC.

This clonotype has a handful of counts. The chain uses TRBV6-1 and TRBJ1-2; TRBD1 might be the D (5 bases). This CDR3 contains 13 residues. The V end was cut by 7 bases, the J end by 4 bases, with 13 bases between. Per the germline V gene, CDR1 is MNHNS and CDR2 is SASEGT. The CDR3 sequence is CASTDSDTYGYTF. The CDR3 DNA is TGTGCCAGCACTGACAGTGATACCTATGGCTACACCTTC.

The table lists this clonotype with a few counts. The junction departs from the called germline gene at one end, perhaps through a read error. V and J are TRBV20-1 and TRBJ1-2, with TRBD1 matching over 7 bases. The CDR3 has 11 amino acids. Germline CDR1 and CDR2: DFQATT and SNEGSKA (reference sequence). The CDR3 here is CSARDDRVHSF. The CDR3 DNA sequence: TGCAGTGCTAGAGATGACAGGGTACATTCCTTC.

This clonotype was detected only once. This chain links TRBV2 with TRBJ2-7; D not certain. V shed 4 bases and J shed 1 base, with 11 bases lying between them. The CDR3 length is 14 residues. Germline V gene lookup returns CDR1 SNHLY and CDR2 FYNNEI. CDR3 coding DNA: TGTGCCAGCAGTGTAATGGACGTTTCCTACGAGCAGTACTTC. This sequence encodes CASSVMDVSYEQYF.

The V gene is TRBV6-5, the J gene TRBJ1-4, with 9 nucleotides matching TRBD1. The CDR3 is 18 amino acids. V dropped 0 bases and J dropped 10; count of bases not matched to a gene: 15. Germline lookup yields CDR1 MNHEY and CDR2 SVGAGI. The CDR3 DNA follows: TGTGCCAGCAGTTACTCGTCACAGGGGGCGTCCACAAAGGGAAAACTGTTTTTT. The encoded protein is CASSYSSQGASTKGKLFF.

In its sample, this clonotype is medium-sized. The rearrangement links TRBV20-1 to TRBJ2-5, with 11 bases aligning to TRBD2. Germline V gene lookup returns CDR1 DFQATT and CDR2 SNEGSKA (reference sequence). The CDR3 length is 16 residues. V dropped 3 bases and J dropped 2; count of bases not matched to a gene: 8. The CDR3 DNA follows: TGCAGTGCTAGCTCCCCTAGCGGGGGGCAGCAAGAGACCCAGTACTTC. This encodes CSASSPSGGQQETQYF.

V and J are TRBV30 and TRBJ2-7; TRBD1 matches 8 bases. The CDR3 sequence is 15 residues long. The junction had 8 bases not matched to a gene; V was cut back by 4 bases and J by 0 bases. Germline CDR1 reads GTSNPN; CDR2 reads SVGIG (reference sequence). The CDR3 is CAWTEWDRPSYEQYF. The CDR3 DNA is TGTGCCTGGACGGAGTGGGACAGGCCCTCCTACGAGCAGTACTTC.

This clonotype was seen a handful of times. This rearrangement joins TRBV10-1 to TRBJ2-5; the match to TRBD2 covers 11 bases. The CDR3 sequence is 16 residues long. Germline values: CDR1 WNHNN, CDR2 SYGVQD (reference sequence). With V trimmed by 0 bases and J by 7 bases, 7 bases remained unmatched. CDR3: CASSESISGGARTQYF. Here the CDR3 DNA reads TGCGCCAGCAGTGAGTCGATTAGCGGGGGGGCCCGGACCCAGTACTTC.